The next 16 T cell receptor beta chains were all read from a single sample in a study of blood T cell repertoires in COVID-19. Some clones are missing from TCRdb's copy, which holds only in-frame ones; the method was immunoSEQ multiplex PCR. The sample has roughly 260,000 clones, around 82% seen once; the top ten hold approximately 5%. The sequenced sample consisted of peripheral blood. These receptors were collected from a woman older than 75 with active or convalescent COVID-19.

The chain recombines TRBV28 with TRBJ1-2, with D unclear. Germline lookup yields CDR1 MDHEN and CDR2 SYDVKM. The CDR3 has 12 amino acids. Trimming removed 3 bases at V and 6 bases at J, with 8 bases between. The CDR3: CASSFSGNGYTF. The DNA for the CDR3 is TGTGCCAGCAGTTTTTCCGGGAATGGCTACACCTTC.

The chain uses TRBV27 and TRBJ2-1, with TRBD1 identical over 11 bases. Looked up from germline, CDR1 is MNHEY and CDR2 is SMNVEV (reference sequence). The CDR3 spans 12 residues. J gave up 8 bases and V 9 bases, and 3 bases lay outside the gene matches. The CDR3 DNA is TGTGCCAGAGGACAGGGGGCATATGAGCAGTTCTTC. This translates into CARGQGAYEQFF.

The chain recombines TRBV29-1 with TRBJ1-2; TRBD1 matches at 10 bases. The germline V gene has CDR1 SQVTM and CDR2 ANQGSEA. Trimming removed 8 bases from V and 7 bases from J; junction bases left unmatched: 10. The CDR3 length is 13 residues. CDR3 bases: TGCAGCACCCGGACAGGGGGTAAGAGTGGCTACACCTTC. Encoded protein: CSTRTGGKSGYTF.

This rearrangement joins TRBV20-1 to TRBJ1-2; TRBD1 agrees at 7 bases. J lost 3 bases, V lost 7 bases, and 2 bases had no gene match. CDR1 DFQATT and CDR2 SNEGSKA come from the germline V gene (reference sequence). The CDR3 covers 11 residues. CDR3 nucleotide sequence: TGCAGTGTTACAGGGGACTATGGCTACACCTTC. It specifies CSVTGDYGYTF.

The chain carries TRBV10-1 and TRBJ2-3; 8 bases are shared with TRBD1. The V gene end was trimmed by 0 bases and the J gene end by 0 bases; junction bases not matched to a gene: 8. CDR3 size: 18 residues. CDR1 is WNHNN, CDR2 SYGVQD, per germline (reference sequence). The CDR3 DNA sequence: TGCGCCAGCAGTGAGTCGTCGGGGGACAGGTCTAGCACAGATACGCAGTATTTT. This translates into CASSESSGDRSSTDTQYF.

The rearrangement uses TRBV28 and TRBJ1-5, with no clear D. Germline V lookup: CDR1 MDHEN, CDR2 SYDVKM. V was shortened by 8 bases and J by 3 bases, with 17 bases between the two germline ends. The length of the CDR3 is 15 residues. The CDR3 DNA sequence: TGTGCCAGCGATCCCGGGTTAGGCCTCAATCAGCCCCAGCATTTT. Protein sequence: CASDPGLGLNQPQHF.

This rearrangement joins TRBV5-1 to TRBJ1-3; TRBD1 is a possible D gene (6 bases). Germline CDR1 is SGHRS and CDR2 is YFSETQ. This CDR3 region has 14 residues. Trimming pared 0 bases from V and 4 bases from J, leaving 8 bases between. The CDR3 sequence is CASSLEQGGNTIYF. DNA for the CDR3: TGCGCCAGCAGCTTGGAACAGGGAGGAAACACCATATATTTT.

The chain joins TRBV5-5 to TRBJ1-6; D perhaps matches TRBD1 (6 bases). CDR1 and CDR2 (germline): SGHKS, YYEKEE (reference sequence). The V and J ends lost 4 bases and 8 bases respectively, with 16 bases between them. This CDR3 is 15 amino acids long. The CDR3 DNA reads TGTGCCAGCAGCCCCGGGGGGGCATGGGATTCACCCCTCCACTTT. Translated: CASSPGGAWDSPLHF.

The V and J genes are TRBV4-2 and TRBJ2-7; 9 bases align to TRBD1. This CDR3 contains 15 residues. In germline, CDR1 is LGHNA, CDR2 YNFKEQ. Unmatched junction bases numbered 8, after V lost 2 bases and J lost 6 bases. The CDR3 loop is CASSQPGTGTSEQYF. CDR3 bases: TGTGCCAGCAGCCAACCCGGGACAGGGACCTCCGAGCAGTACTTC.

V gene TRBV19 combines with J gene TRBJ1-3, with D tentatively TRBD1 (5 bases). Germline CDR1 LNHDA, CDR2 SQIVND (reference sequence). V was trimmed by 6 bases and J by 2 bases, leaving 17 bases between them. The CDR3 totals 16 residues. The CDR3 loop is CASSDLPGFAGNTIYF. DNA of the CDR3: TGTGCCAGTAGCGATCTCCCAGGGTTTGCTGGAAACACCATATATTTT.

The chain combines TRBV5-1 with TRBJ2-1; D unclear. The ends were cut back, 0 bases at V and 0 bases at J, with 4 bases in the middle. The CDR3 runs to 14 residues. CDR1 and CDR2 from the germline V gene are SGHRS and YFSETQ. CDR3 nucleotide sequence: TGCGCCAGCAGCTTGGACAGCTCCTACAATGAGCAGTTCTTC. Protein sequence: CASSLDSSYNEQFF.

The chain employs TRBV2 and TRBJ1-5; a weak D match, TRBD1 (5 bases). V was clipped by 0 bases and J by 2 bases, with 14 bases between them. Germline CDR1 is SNHLY and CDR2 is FYNNEI. CDR3 length: 17 residues. The CDR3 loop is CASSEAAGRRGNQPQHF. CDR3 in DNA: TGTGCCAGCAGTGAAGCGGCAGGGCGTAGAGGCAATCAGCCCCAGCATTTT.

This chain links TRBV18 with TRBJ2-3, with 7 positions matching TRBD2. Germline V lookup: CDR1 KGHSH, CDR2 LQKENI. V lost 8 bases and J lost 2; bases outside the gene matches: 7. CDR3 length equals 14 residues. CDR3 coding DNA: TGTGCCAGCGAAGCGGGGCTATCCACAGATACGCAGTATTTT. Amino acid sequence: CASEAGLSTDTQYF. Using reference TRBV18 and TRBJ2-3 for the parts outside the CDR3, the full variable domain is NAGVMQNPRHLVRRRGQEARLRCSPMKGHSHVYWYRQLPEEGLKFMVYLQKENIIDESGMPKERFSAEFPKEGPSILRIQQVVRGDSAAYFCASEAGLSTDTQYFGPGTRLTVL.

The chain is built from TRBV27 and TRBJ2-7; D unclear. The CDR3 runs to 13 residues. Germline CDR1 reads MNHEY; CDR2 reads SMNVEV (reference sequence). V was pared by 8 bases and J by 2 bases, with 13 bases between. For the CDR3, the DNA is TGTGCCAGCGGCCGGCTAGATACCTACGAGCAGTACTTC. Its translation: CASGRLDTYEQYF.

The chain is built from TRBV5-1 and TRBJ2-7, with D possibly being TRBD1 (6 bases). Trimming removed 1 base from V and 6 bases from J, with 17 bases in between. The CDR3 has 15 amino acids. Germline values: CDR1 SGHRS, CDR2 YFSETQ. The CDR3 DNA reads as TGCGCCAGCAGCTTGATCGGCGGAAAGGGGGTCGAGCAGTACTTC. It yields the protein CASSLIGGKGVEQYF.

The gene calls are TRBV12-3 or TRBV12-4 and TRBJ2-5, with 11 positions matching TRBD2. This CDR3 is 13 amino acids long. Losses at the gene ends were 8 bases for V and 7 bases for J; bases not matched to a gene: 6. The CDR3 sequence is CASVAGGLGTQYF. The DNA of the CDR3 is TGTGCCAGCGTAGCGGGAGGGCTAGGGACCCAGTACTTC.